This TCR beta chain was recorded in a study of T cell repertoires in cytomegalovirus infection. Via MiXCR, TCRdb re-called the reads, giving one row per CDR3 protein. The sample lists 300,000 or so distinct CDR3 sequences, roughly 25% seen once, with approximately 15% in the top ten. Trimming shortened V by 5 bases and J by 4 bases, and 12 bases separated the two germline ends. The germline V gene encodes CDR1 MDHEN and CDR2 SYDVKM. This CDR3 comprises 14 residues. This clonotype was sampled from a human donor in good health (CMV status not recorded). Some clones in this sample may be carry-over from other donors' samples. The chain carries TRBV28 and TRBJ2-1, with D uncertain. The sequencing sample was made of PBMCs. The CDR3 here is CASSHWTEYNEQFF. The CDR3 coding sequence is TGTGCCAGCAGTCATTGGACGGAGTACAATGAGCAGTTCTTC.